These 21 T cell receptor beta chains were all obtained from the same sample, sequenced in a study of OX40 agonist ivuxolimab in advanced cancers. TCRdb's table, derived via immunoSEQ multiplex PCR, lists solely in-frame clones and lacks some. The table includes some 39,000 clones, about nine tenths detected once. This sample comprised CD4+ or CD8+ T cells sorted from blood, obtained in a trial of the OX40 agonist ivuxolimab. These receptors all stem from an adult with an advanced solid tumor such as melanoma, head and neck, liver or kidney cancer.

This clone was observed once. The chain uses TRBV5-1 and TRBJ1-1, with a possible D match to TRBD1 (5 bases). Deletions cut 3 bases from V and 1 base from J, with 13 bases between. There are 15 residues in the CDR3. The germline gives CDR1 SGHRS, CDR2 YFSETQ. CDR3 region: CASSSGDVKNTEAFF. DNA for the CDR3: TGCGCCAGCAGCTCCGGGGACGTAAAGAACACTGAAGCTTTCTTT.

V is TRBV21-1 and J is TRBJ1-5; TRBD1 was called by the table and not checked on the DNA. TRBV21-1 is a pseudogene segment. There are 13 residues in the CDR3. The CDR3 DNA follows: TGTGCCAGCAGCGCTCGGACAGATCAGCCCCAGCATTTT. Its protein is CASSARTDQPQHF.

The chain combines TRBV28 with TRBJ2-2, with D possibly called TRBD1 or TRBD2 (6 bases each). The ends were cut back, 10 bases at V and 0 bases at J, with 15 bases in the middle. The germline V gene has CDR1 MDHEN and CDR2 SYDVKM. The CDR3 runs to 15 residues. CDR3 residues: CAILGGGTNTGELFF. In DNA, the CDR3 is TGTGCCATCCTTGGAGGGGGTACGAACACCGGGGAGCTGTTTTTT.

CDR3 in DNA: TGTGCCAGCAGCGCCCGCAGCTACGAGCAGTACTTC. Translating gives CASSARSYEQYF. V usage is TRBV5-6 and J usage is TRBJ2-7; the D is unclear. The CDR3 is made up of 12 amino acids. The ends were cut back, 4 bases at V and 3 bases at J, with 8 bases in the middle. Germline-derived CDR1 and CDR2 are SGHDT and YYEEEE.

This chain joins TRBV2 and TRBJ2-7, with TRBD2 identical over 11 bases. Germline lookup yields CDR1 SNHLY and CDR2 FYNNEI. This CDR3 is built from 14 residues. Trimming removed 6 bases from V and 3 bases from J; junction bases left unmatched: 4. The CDR3 coding sequence is TGTGCCAGCAGCGCCCTAGCGGGGGGCTACGAGCAGTACTTC. This encodes CASSALAGGYEQYF. Drawing the rest from reference TRBV2 and TRBJ2-7, the complete variable domain is EPEVTQTPSHQVTQMGQEVILRCVPISNHLYFYWYRQILGQKVEFLVSFYNNEISEKSEIFDDQFSVERPDGSNFTLKIRSTKLEDSAMYFCASSALAGGYEQYFGPGTRLTVT.

About this clone: A read error may produce the germline difference seen at one junction end. Different DNA sequences within this sample yield the same CDR3. J is TRBJ1-5 and V is TRBV19, with D uncertain. This CDR3 comprises 17 residues. Germline CDR1 reads LNHDA; CDR2 reads SQIVND (reference sequence). The CDR3 is CASSIWTGRGRNQPQHF. CDR3 nucleotides: TGTGCCAGTAGTATCTGGACGGGCCGGGGTCGCAACCAGCCCCAGCATTTT. The whole variable domain, remainder taken from reference TRBV19 and TRBJ1-5, is DGGITQSPKYLFRKEGQNVTLSCEQNLNHDAMYWYRQDPGQGLRLIYYSQIVNDFQKGDIAEGYSVSREKKESFPLTVTSAQKNPTAFYLCASSIWTGRGRNQPQHFGDGTRLSIL.

The chain joins TRBV6-5 to TRBJ2-4; 7 bases agree with TRBD1. The length of the CDR3 is 13 residues. V shed 5 bases, J shed 7 bases, and the junction held 5 bases outside the gene matches. Germline V gene lookup returns CDR1 MNHEY and CDR2 SVGAGI. The CDR3 reads CASSTGTANIQYF. The DNA of the CDR3 is TGTGCCAGCAGTACCGGGACAGCCAACATTCAGTACTTC.

The chain carries TRBV10-3 and TRBJ1-5, with TRBD1 matching 8 bases. J lost 2 bases, V lost 11 bases, and 8 bases had no gene match. Germline-derived CDR1 and CDR2 are ENHRY and SYGVKD. The CDR3 totals 14 residues. CDR3 loop: CASQGARGNQPQHF. CDR3 bases: TGTGCCTCGCAGGGGGCGCGGGGCAATCAGCCCCAGCATTTT.

The CDR3 region is CASRYQETQYF. The CDR3 DNA reads TGCGCCAGCAGGTACCAAGAGACCCAGTACTTC. This chain uses TRBV5-1 with TRBJ2-5; D gene unclear. V was trimmed by 5 bases and J by 0 bases, leaving 2 bases between them. This CDR3 region has 11 residues. Germline assignment: CDR1 SGHRS and CDR2 YFSETQ.

This chain joins TRBV5-1 and TRBJ2-7, with 8 bases lining up with TRBD2. V dropped 0 bases and J dropped 4; count of bases not matched to a gene: 9. The CDR3 has 16 amino acids. Germline assignment: CDR1 SGHRS and CDR2 YFSETQ. CDR3 protein: CASSLVVAGSSYEQYF. For the CDR3, the DNA is TGCGCCAGCAGCTTGGTGGTAGCGGGATCTTCTTACGAGCAGTACTTC.

V is TRBV28 and J is TRBJ2-1; 8 bases are shared with TRBD2. Germline V gene sequence: CDR1 MDHEN, CDR2 SYDVKM. V shed 7 bases and J 5 bases; nucleotides not matched to a gene: 10. The CDR3 runs 15 residues. The CDR3 DNA follows: TGTGCCAGCACACTCATAGCGGGAAGGAACAATGAGCAGTTCTTC. Encoded protein: CASTLIAGRNNEQFF.

This clone was counted once. The rearrangement joins TRBV30 to TRBJ2-5; D may be TRBD1 (6 bases). The germline V gene has CDR1 GTSNPN and CDR2 SVGIG (reference sequence). The CDR3 has 12 amino acids. The germline V and J ends were trimmed by 2 bases and 5 bases, with 9 bases remaining between them. CDR3 region: CAWSPQGETQYF. CDR3 coding DNA: TGTGCCTGGAGTCCTCAGGGGGAGACCCAGTACTTC.

V gene TRBV6-5 combines with J gene TRBJ2-2, with D maybe TRBD2 (7 bases). Germline assignment: CDR1 MNHEY and CDR2 SVGAGI. V dropped 7 bases and J dropped 1 base, with 13 bases sitting between them. The CDR3 runs 15 residues. The CDR3 loop is CASKRGGGNTGELFF. CDR3 bases: TGTGCCAGCAAGCGGGGAGGGGGGAACACCGGGGAGCTGTTTTTT.

This clone was seen only once. V and J are TRBV27 and TRBJ1-2; no clear D gene. CDR1 and CDR2 from the germline V gene are MNHEY and SMNVEV (reference sequence). This CDR3 contains 14 residues. Between the trimmed V and J ends, which lost 5 bases and 2 bases, there was a span of 12 bases. Here the CDR3 reads CASSPSLSNYGYTF. The CDR3 coding sequence is TGTGCCAGCAGTCCCTCTCTGAGCAACTATGGCTACACCTTC.

This chain connects TRBV14 to TRBJ2-1; 8 bases agree with TRBD2. J was trimmed by 3 bases and V by 4 bases; bases with no gene match: 8. The germline CDR1 and CDR2 sequences are SGHDN and FVKESK. The CDR3 consists of 16 residues. The chain's CDR3 is CASSPDGGAFYNEQFF. CDR3 DNA sequence: TGTGCCAGCAGCCCCGACGGGGGGGCTTTCTACAATGAGCAGTTCTTC.

The chain is built from TRBV5-4 and TRBJ2-1; D remains ambiguous. The germline V gene has CDR1 SGHNT and CDR2 YYREEE (reference sequence). CDR3 size: 13 residues. The germline V and J ends were trimmed by 4 bases and 7 bases, with 12 bases remaining between them. The chain's CDR3 is CASSPIGVNEQFF. In nucleotides, the CDR3 is TGTGCCAGCAGCCCCATTGGAGTGAATGAGCAGTTCTTC.

This clone was detected only once. CDR3 nucleotide sequence: TGTGCCTGGAGTGCTCCGGGACTCCATAGCAATCAGCCCCAGCATTTT. Translated: CAWSAPGLHSNQPQHF. The V and J genes are TRBV30 and TRBJ1-5, with D possibly being TRBD1 (5 bases). This CDR3 region has 16 residues. Trimming pared 1 base from V and 0 bases from J, leaving 13 bases between. The germline V gene encodes CDR1 GTSNPN and CDR2 SVGIG (reference sequence).

This clone was detected only once. The chain combines TRBV5-4 with TRBJ2-7; D unresolved. CDR3 length: 14 amino acids. The ends were cut back, 0 bases at V and 3 bases at J, with 10 bases in the middle. CDR1 and CDR2 (germline): SGHNT, YYREEE (reference sequence). CDR3 coding DNA: TGTGCCAGCAGCTTGGATAGGTCGAGCTACGAGCAGTACTTC. It translates to CASSLDRSSYEQYF. Together with reference TRBV5-4 and TRBJ2-7, the CDR3 gives the full variable domain: ETGVTQSPTHLIKTRGQQVTLRCSSQSGHNTVSWYQQALGQGPQFIFQYYREEENGRGNFPPRFSGLQFPNYSSELNVNALELDDSALYLCASSLDRSSYEQYFGPGTRLTVT.

There are a few counts of this clone. V usage is TRBV7-3 and J usage is TRBJ2-3, with 7 nucleotides matching TRBD2. The CDR3 sequence is 13 residues long. Germline V gene sequence: CDR1 SGHTA, CDR2 FQGTGA. V lost 5 bases, J lost 5 bases, and 4 bases stayed unmatched. The CDR3 protein is CASSRAGRDTQYF. CDR3 nucleotide sequence: TGTGCCAGCAGCCGAGCGGGGAGAGATACGCAGTATTTT.

The CDR3 coding sequence is TGTGCCAGCAGGGACAGGGGTTGGGAGCAGTACTTC. Its protein product is CASRDRGWEQYF. The chain carries TRBV6-5 and TRBJ2-7; 9 bases map to TRBD1. This CDR3 is 12 amino acids long. Germline CDR1 MNHEY, CDR2 SVGAGI. V trimming: 6 bases; J trimming: 7 bases; junction bases outside the gene matches: 4.

V usage is TRBV5-1 and J usage is TRBJ2-7, with 13 bases aligning to TRBD2. This CDR3 is built from 14 residues. CDR1 and CDR2 from the germline V gene are SGHRS and YFSETQ. V lost 4 bases, J lost 3 bases, and 1 base stayed unmatched. The CDR3 loop reads CASSRTSGSYEQYF. CDR3 DNA sequence: TGCGCCAGCAGCCGGACTAGCGGGAGCTACGAGCAGTACTTC.